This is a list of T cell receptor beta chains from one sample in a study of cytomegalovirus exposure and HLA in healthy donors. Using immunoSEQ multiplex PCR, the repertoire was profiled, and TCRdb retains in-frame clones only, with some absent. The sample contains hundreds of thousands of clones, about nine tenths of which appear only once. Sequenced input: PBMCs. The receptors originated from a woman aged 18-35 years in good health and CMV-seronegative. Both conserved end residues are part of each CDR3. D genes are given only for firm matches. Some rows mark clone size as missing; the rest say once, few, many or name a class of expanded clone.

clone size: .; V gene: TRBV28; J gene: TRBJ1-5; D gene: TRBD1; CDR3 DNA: TGTGCCAGCAGTTTCGCCGGGACAGGTCGGGGGCCCCAGCATTTT; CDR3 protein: CASSFAGTGRGPQHF
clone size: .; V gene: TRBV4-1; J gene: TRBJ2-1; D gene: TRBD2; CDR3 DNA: TGCGCCAGCAGCCTAGCGACTAGCGGGTCAAATGAGCAGTTCTTC; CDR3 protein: CASSLATSGSNEQFF
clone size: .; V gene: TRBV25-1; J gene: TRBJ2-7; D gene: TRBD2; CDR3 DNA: TGTGCCAGCAGCGACGGACTAGTCTCCTACGAGCAGTACTTC; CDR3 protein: CASSDGLVSYEQYF
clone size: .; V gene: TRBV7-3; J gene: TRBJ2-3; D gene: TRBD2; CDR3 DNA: TGTGCCAGCAGCTCCTCGAGCGGGAGTTATGATACGCAGTATTTT; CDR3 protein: CASSSSSGSYDTQYF
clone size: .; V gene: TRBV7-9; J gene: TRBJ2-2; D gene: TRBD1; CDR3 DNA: TGTGCCACCATGGAAAGGACAGGGTTTACCGGGGAGCTGTTTTTT; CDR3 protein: CATMERTGFTGELFF
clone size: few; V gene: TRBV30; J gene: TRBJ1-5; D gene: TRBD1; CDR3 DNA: TGTGCCTGGACAGGGGGGAGCAATCAGCCCCAGCATTTT; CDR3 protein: CAWTGGSNQPQHF
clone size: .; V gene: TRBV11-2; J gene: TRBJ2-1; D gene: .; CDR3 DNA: TGTGCCAGCAGCGCCGCGGGTTTCTTGGTTGTAGAGCAGTTCTTC; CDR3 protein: CASSAAGFLVVEQFF
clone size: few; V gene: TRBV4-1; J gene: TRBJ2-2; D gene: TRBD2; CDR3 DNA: TGCGCCAGCAGCCAGAGAGGGACTAGCGGGAGTACCGGGGAGCTGTTTTTT; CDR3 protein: CASSQRGTSGSTGELFF
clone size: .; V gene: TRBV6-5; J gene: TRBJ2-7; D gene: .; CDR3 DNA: TGTGCCAGCAGTTATTTGCGGGGCTACGAGCAGTACTTC; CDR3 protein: CASSYLRGYEQYF
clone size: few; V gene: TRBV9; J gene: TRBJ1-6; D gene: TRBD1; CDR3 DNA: TGTGCCAGCAGCGCCGACAGGGAGCGTTCACCCCTCCACTTT; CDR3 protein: CASSADRERSPLHF
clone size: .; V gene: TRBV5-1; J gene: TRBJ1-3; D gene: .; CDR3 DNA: TGCGCCAGCAGCTTGGGTGCGGCTGGAAACACCATATATTTT; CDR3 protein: CASSLGAAGNTIYF
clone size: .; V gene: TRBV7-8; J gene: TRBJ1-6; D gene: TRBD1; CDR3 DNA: TGTGCCAGCAGCCCCCGGGACAGGGCTATAAATTCACCCCTCCACTTT; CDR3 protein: CASSPRDRAINSPLHF
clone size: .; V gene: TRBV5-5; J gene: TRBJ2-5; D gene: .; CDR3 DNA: TGTGCCAGCAGCCATGGGGGGATCCAAGAGACCCAGTACTTC; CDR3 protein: CASSHGGIQETQYF
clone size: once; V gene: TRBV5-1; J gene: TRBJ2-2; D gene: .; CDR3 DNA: TGCGCCAGCAGCTTCTCGGCCGGGGAGCTGTTTTTT; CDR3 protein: CASSFSAGELFF
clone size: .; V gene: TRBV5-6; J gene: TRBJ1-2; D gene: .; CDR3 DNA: TGTGCCAGCAGCTCTAGAAGGGGGATCTATGGCTACACCTTC; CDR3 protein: CASSSRRGIYGYTF
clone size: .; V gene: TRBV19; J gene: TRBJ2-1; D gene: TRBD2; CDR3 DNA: TGTGCCAGTAGCCTAGGACTAGCGGCCTACAATGAGCAGTTCTTC; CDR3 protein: CASSLGLAAYNEQFF
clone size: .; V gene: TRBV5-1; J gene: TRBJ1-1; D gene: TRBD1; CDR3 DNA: TGCGCCAGCAGCGCCAACAGGGGTGACACTGAAGCTTTCTTT; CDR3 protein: CASSANRGDTEAFF
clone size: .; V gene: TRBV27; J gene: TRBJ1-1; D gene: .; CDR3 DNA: TGTGCCAGCAGTTTATTCTCTCCCGAAGTCCAGGGGACTGAAGCTTTCTTT; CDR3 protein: CASSLFSPEVQGTEAFF
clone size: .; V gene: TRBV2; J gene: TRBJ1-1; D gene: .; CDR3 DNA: TGTGCCAGCAGGGCTGACTCGGGGATGACTTTCTTT; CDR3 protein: CASRADSGMTFF
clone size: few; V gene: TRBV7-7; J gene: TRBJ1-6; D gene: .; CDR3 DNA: TGTGCCAGCAGCGAGCTTTTGAATTCACCCCTCCACTTT; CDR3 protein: CASSELLNSPLHF
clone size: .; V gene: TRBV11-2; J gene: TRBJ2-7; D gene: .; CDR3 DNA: TGTGCCAGCAGCTGGACCCAGGGGTCTCGGGACGAGCAGTACTTC; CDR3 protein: CASSWTQGSRDEQYF
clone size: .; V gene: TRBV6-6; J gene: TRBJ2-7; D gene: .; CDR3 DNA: TGTGCCAGCAGGCGGGGCCGTGGGGAGCAGTACTTC; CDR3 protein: CASRRGRGEQYF
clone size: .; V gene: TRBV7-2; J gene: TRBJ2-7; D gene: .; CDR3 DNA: TGTGCCAGCAGCTTAGCGTACAGGGCAGGTTACGAGCAGTACTTC; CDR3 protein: CASSLAYRAGYEQYF
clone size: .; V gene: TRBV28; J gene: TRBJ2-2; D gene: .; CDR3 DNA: TGTGCCAGCAGCCGACCCAGGGCCGGGGAGCTGTTTTTT; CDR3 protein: CASSRPRAGELFF
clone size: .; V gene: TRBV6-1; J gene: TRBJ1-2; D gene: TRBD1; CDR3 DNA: TGTGCCAGCAGTGGAGCCCGACAGGGTCGAGGTGGCTACACCTTC; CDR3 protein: CASSGARQGRGGYTF
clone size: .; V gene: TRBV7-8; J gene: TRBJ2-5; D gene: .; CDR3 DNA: TGTGCCAGCAGCTTAGACGACAGGTATCAAGAGACCCAGTACTTC; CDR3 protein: CASSLDDRYQETQYF
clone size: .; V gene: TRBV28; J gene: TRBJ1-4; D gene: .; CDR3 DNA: TGTGCCAGCAGGTTATTTGGGCGTGTCGCAGAACTGTTTTTT; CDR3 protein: CASRLFGRVAELFF
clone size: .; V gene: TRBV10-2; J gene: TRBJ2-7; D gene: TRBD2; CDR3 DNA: TGCGCCACCTCGGGGGGGTCCTCCTACGAGCAGTACTTC; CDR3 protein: CATSGGSSYEQYF
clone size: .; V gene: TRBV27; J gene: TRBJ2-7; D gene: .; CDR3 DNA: TGTGCCAGCACCTACCGGGGTGGGTCCTACGAGCAGTACTTC; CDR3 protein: CASTYRGGSYEQYF
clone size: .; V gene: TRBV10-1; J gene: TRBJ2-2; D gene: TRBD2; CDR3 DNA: TGCGCCAGCGGCCTTTTAAGAGCGGGGGGGCCTGGGGAGCTGTTTTTT; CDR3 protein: CASGLLRAGGPGELFF
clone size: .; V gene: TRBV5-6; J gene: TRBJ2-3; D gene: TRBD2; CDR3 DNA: TGTGCCAGCAGCGTGAGCTTAGGGGTTGGGCGGGGGAGCACAGATACGCAGTATTTT; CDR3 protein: CASSVSLGVGRGSTDTQYF
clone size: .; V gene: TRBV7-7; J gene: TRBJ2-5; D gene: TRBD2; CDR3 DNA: TGTGCCAGCAGCTTAGCTCGGGGGGTGCAAGAGACCCAGTACTTC; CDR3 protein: CASSLARGVQETQYF
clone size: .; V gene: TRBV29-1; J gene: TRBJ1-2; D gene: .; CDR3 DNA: TGCAGCGTTGCCTGGACAGCCCGCGGCTACACCTTC; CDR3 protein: CSVAWTARGYTF
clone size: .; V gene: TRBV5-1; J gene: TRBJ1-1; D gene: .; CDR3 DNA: TGCGCCAGCAGCTTGTCAGGGGACACTGAAGCTTTCTTT; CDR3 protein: CASSLSGDTEAFF
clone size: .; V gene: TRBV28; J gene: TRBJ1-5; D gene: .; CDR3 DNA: TGTGCCAGCGGGGGGACCGCTAATCAGCCCCAGCATTTT; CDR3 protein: CASGGTANQPQHF
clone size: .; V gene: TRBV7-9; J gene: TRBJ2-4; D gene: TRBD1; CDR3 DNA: TGTGCCAGCAGCTTAGGATTCGGGGACAGGGGCGACATTCAGTACTTC; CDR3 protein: CASSLGFGDRGDIQYF
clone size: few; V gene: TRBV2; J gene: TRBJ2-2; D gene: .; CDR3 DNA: TGTGCCACCACAGGGACCGGGGAGCTGTTTTTT; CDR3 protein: CATTGTGELFF
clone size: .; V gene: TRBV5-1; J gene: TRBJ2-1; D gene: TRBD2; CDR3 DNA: TGCGCCAGCAGCTTGGAGGTTAGCGGGGTCCCCTACAATGAGCAGTTCTTC; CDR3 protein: CASSLEVSGVPYNEQFF
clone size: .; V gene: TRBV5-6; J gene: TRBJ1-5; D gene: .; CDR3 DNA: TGTGCCAGCAGCTTGGCGGGGAGTCCCCAGCATTTT; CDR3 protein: CASSLAGSPQHF
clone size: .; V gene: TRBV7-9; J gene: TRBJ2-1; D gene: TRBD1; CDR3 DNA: TGTGCCAGCAGCTTAGTGGGGACAGGGACCGGCAATGAGCAGTTCTTC; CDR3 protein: CASSLVGTGTGNEQFF
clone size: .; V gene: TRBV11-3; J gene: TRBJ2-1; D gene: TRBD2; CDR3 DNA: TGTGCCAGCAGCTTACTAGCGGGGGGCTACAATGAGCAGTTCTTC; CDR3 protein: CASSLLAGGYNEQFF